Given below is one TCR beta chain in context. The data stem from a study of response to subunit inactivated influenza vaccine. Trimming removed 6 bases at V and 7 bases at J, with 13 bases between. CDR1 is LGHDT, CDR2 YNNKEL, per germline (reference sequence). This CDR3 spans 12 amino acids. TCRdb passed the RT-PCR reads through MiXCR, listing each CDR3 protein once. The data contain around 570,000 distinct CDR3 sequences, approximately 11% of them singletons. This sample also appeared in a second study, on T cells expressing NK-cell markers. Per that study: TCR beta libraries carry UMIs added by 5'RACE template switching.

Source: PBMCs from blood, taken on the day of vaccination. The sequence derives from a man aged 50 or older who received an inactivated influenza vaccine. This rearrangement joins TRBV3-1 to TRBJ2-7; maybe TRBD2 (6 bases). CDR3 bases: TGTGCCAGCAGTCCGACTAGGAATGAGCAGTACTTC. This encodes CASSPTRNEQYF.